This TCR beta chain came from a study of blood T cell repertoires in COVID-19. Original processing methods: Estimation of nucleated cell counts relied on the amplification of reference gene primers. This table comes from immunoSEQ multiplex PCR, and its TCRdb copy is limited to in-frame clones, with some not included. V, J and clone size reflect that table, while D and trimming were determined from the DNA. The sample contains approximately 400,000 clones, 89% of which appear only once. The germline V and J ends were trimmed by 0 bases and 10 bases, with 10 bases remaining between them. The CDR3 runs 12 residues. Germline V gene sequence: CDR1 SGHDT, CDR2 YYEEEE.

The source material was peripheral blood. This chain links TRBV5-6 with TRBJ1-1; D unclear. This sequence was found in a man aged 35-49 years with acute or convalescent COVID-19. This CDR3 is CASSLGGLGAFF. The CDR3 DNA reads TGTGCCAGCAGCTTGGGCGGGCTAGGAGCTTTCTTT.